This is a list of T cell receptor beta chains from one sample in a study of beta chain features in type 1 diabetes. Sequencing used immunoSEQ multiplex PCR; TCRdb keeps in-frame clones, though not all of them. The profile covers about 620,000 clones, with roughly 15% appearing a single time and about 0.086% taken by the ten largest. Sequencing used naive CD4+ T cells from blood. The receptors stem from a man aged 18 to 35 in good health. The CDR3 runs from the conserved cysteine through the conserved F or W. D genes are given only for firm matches. The size entry is marked missing in some rows and otherwise reads once, few, many or a size class.

D gene: TRBD2
clone size: -
J gene: TRBJ2-3
V gene: TRBV6-1
CDR3 DNA: TGTGCCAGCAGTGGACTAGCGGGGGAACTCACAGATACGCAGTATTTT
CDR3 protein: CASSGLAGELTDTQYF

D gene: -
clone size: few
J gene: TRBJ1-2
V gene: TRBV6-1
CDR3 DNA: TGTGCCAGCAGTGAATTGCGGCGGAATGGCTACACCTTC
CDR3 protein: CASSELRRNGYTF

D gene: TRBD2
clone size: -
J gene: TRBJ2-7
V gene: TRBV28
CDR3 DNA: TGTGCCAGCAGGCCTTTGGCGGGAGGGGCCTACGAGCAGTACTTC
CDR3 protein: CASRPLAGGAYEQYF

D gene: -
clone size: few
J gene: TRBJ2-3
V gene: TRBV29-1
CDR3 DNA: TGCAGCGTTGAAAAGGCAACAGATACGCAGTATTTT
CDR3 protein: CSVEKATDTQYF

D gene: -
clone size: -
J gene: TRBJ1-1
V gene: TRBV5-4
CDR3 DNA: TGTGCCAGCAGCTTGGATACTTTCATGAACACTGAAGCTTTCTTT
CDR3 protein: CASSLDTFMNTEAFF

D gene: -
clone size: few
J gene: TRBJ2-7
V gene: TRBV25-1
CDR3 DNA: TGTGCCAGCTCCCCTCAGCATATCGACGAGCAGTACTTC
CDR3 protein: CASSPQHIDEQYF

D gene: -
clone size: few
J gene: TRBJ1-1
V gene: TRBV4-1
CDR3 DNA: TGCGCCAGCAGCCCAGTACAGGGACCGAACACTGAAGCTTTCTTT
CDR3 protein: CASSPVQGPNTEAFF

D gene: -
clone size: few
J gene: TRBJ2-5
V gene: TRBV4-2
CDR3 DNA: TGTGCCAGCAGCCAGAGACGGAACCAAGAGACCCAGTACTTC
CDR3 protein: CASSQRRNQETQYF

D gene: -
clone size: -
J gene: TRBJ2-1
V gene: TRBV4-1
CDR3 DNA: TGCGCCAGCAGCCAGGACCGCCTCGGCGGGCTTTACAATGAGCAGTTCTTC
CDR3 protein: CASSQDRLGGLYNEQFF

D gene: -
clone size: -
J gene: TRBJ1-2
V gene: TRBV19
CDR3 DNA: TGTGCCAGTAGTATCGGTCAGGGTTTGAACTTCTATGGCTACACCTTC
CDR3 protein: CASSIGQGLNFYGYTF

D gene: -
clone size: once
J gene: TRBJ1-4
V gene: TRBV7-2
CDR3 DNA: TGTGCCAGCAGCTTAGAGGGCAGGGCGGGTAATGAAAAACTGTTTTTT
CDR3 protein: CASSLEGRAGNEKLFF

D gene: TRBD1
clone size: few
J gene: TRBJ2-7
V gene: TRBV4-2
CDR3 DNA: TGTGCCAGCAGCCACCCGGACAGGGTGAGAGGAAACGAGCAGTACTTC
CDR3 protein: CASSHPDRVRGNEQYF

D gene: TRBD1
clone size: -
J gene: TRBJ2-3
V gene: TRBV28
CDR3 DNA: TGTGGACTCAGGGGGCGGCTGACAGATACGCAGTATTTT
CDR3 protein: CGLRGRLTDTQYF

D gene: TRBD1
clone size: -
J gene: TRBJ1-1
V gene: TRBV7-9
CDR3 DNA: TGTGCCAGCAGCTTACAGCAGGGGGAGACTGAAGCTTTCTTT
CDR3 protein: CASSLQQGETEAFF

D gene: -
clone size: -
J gene: TRBJ2-3
V gene: TRBV30
CDR3 DNA: TGTGCCTGGAGTTCTACAGCTACTAGCACAGATACGCAGTATTTT
CDR3 protein: CAWSSTATSTDTQYF

D gene: -
clone size: few
J gene: TRBJ2-1
V gene: TRBV19
CDR3 DNA: TGTGCCAGTAGTATTAGTTTCTATGAGCAGTTCTTC
CDR3 protein: CASSISFYEQFF

D gene: -
clone size: -
J gene: TRBJ2-1
V gene: TRBV27
CDR3 DNA: TGTGCCAGCAGTTTACGGCCCACAGGGTTTCCCATACTCTACTACAATGAGCAGTTCTTC
CDR3 protein: CASSLRPTGFPILYYNEQFF

D gene: -
clone size: few
J gene: TRBJ2-7
V gene: TRBV5-4
CDR3 DNA: TGTGCCAGCAGCCCGTCCAGAACCGACGAGCAGTACTTC
CDR3 protein: CASSPSRTDEQYF

D gene: TRBD1
clone size: few
J gene: TRBJ2-7
V gene: TRBV7-2
CDR3 DNA: TGTGCCAGCAGTACCCGACAGGGGAGAGAGCAGTACTTC
CDR3 protein: CASSTRQGREQYF

D gene: -
clone size: -
J gene: TRBJ2-1
V gene: TRBV30
CDR3 DNA: TGTGCCTGGAGTGTACGGCAGGGGAATGAGCAGTTCTTC
CDR3 protein: CAWSVRQGNEQFF

D gene: TRBD1
clone size: few
J gene: TRBJ2-3
V gene: TRBV11-1
CDR3 DNA: TGTGCCAGCAGCCGACCGGGACAGGGGGCGCGTAGGGCAGATACGCAGTATTTT
CDR3 protein: CASSRPGQGARRADTQYF

D gene: -
clone size: -
J gene: TRBJ2-3
V gene: TRBV7-3
CDR3 DNA: TGTGCCAGCAGCCAAGGGGTGAGCACAGATACGCAGTATTTT
CDR3 protein: CASSQGVSTDTQYF

D gene: -
clone size: -
J gene: TRBJ2-5
V gene: TRBV6-6
CDR3 DNA: TGTGCCAGCAGTAGGACAGTCACAAGCTCGGAGACCCAGTACTTC
CDR3 protein: CASSRTVTSSETQYF

D gene: -
clone size: -
J gene: TRBJ2-5
V gene: TRBV19
CDR3 DNA: TGTGCCAGTAGTATAGTACCTGGGAGTGTTGGAGAGACCCAGTACTTC
CDR3 protein: CASSIVPGSVGETQYF

D gene: -
clone size: -
J gene: TRBJ1-2
V gene: TRBV7-2
CDR3 DNA: TGTGCCAGCAGCTTAGACAGGGCGAAATACACCTTC
CDR3 protein: CASSLDRAKYTF

D gene: -
clone size: few
J gene: TRBJ1-6
V gene: TRBV5-1
CDR3 DNA: TGCGCCAGCAGCCTCATACCGGGTCCAGGAAATTCACCCCTCCACTTT
CDR3 protein: CASSLIPGPGNSPLHF

D gene: -
clone size: few
J gene: TRBJ2-7
V gene: TRBV18
CDR3 DNA: TGTGCCAGCTCACCTATACGTCTTCAGGACAGCTTTACCTACGAGCAGTACTTC
CDR3 protein: CASSPIRLQDSFTYEQYF

D gene: -
clone size: few
J gene: TRBJ2-1
V gene: TRBV5-1
CDR3 DNA: TGCGCCAGCAGCTTGGTAGAAGAGCAGTTCTTC
CDR3 protein: CASSLVEEQFF

D gene: -
clone size: -
J gene: TRBJ2-5
V gene: TRBV18
CDR3 DNA: TGTGCCAGCTCGCCTTCCCAACAAGAGACCCAGTACTTC
CDR3 protein: CASSPSQQETQYF

D gene: TRBD2
clone size: -
J gene: TRBJ2-1
V gene: TRBV10-3
CDR3 DNA: TGTGCCATCAGTGAGTCGACAGGACTAGCGGGCTACAATGAGCAGTTCTTC
CDR3 protein: CAISESTGLAGYNEQFF

D gene: TRBD1
clone size: -
J gene: TRBJ1-5
V gene: TRBV4-3
CDR3 DNA: TGCGCCAGCAGCCAAGGGGGGACAGGGGCGACTTTCAATCAGCCCCAGCATTTT
CDR3 protein: CASSQGGTGATFNQPQHF

D gene: -
clone size: few
J gene: TRBJ2-4
V gene: TRBV2
CDR3 DNA: TGTGCCAGCAGCGTCTTTGCTCCCAAAAACATTCAGTACTTC
CDR3 protein: CASSVFAPKNIQYF

D gene: -
clone size: -
J gene: TRBJ1-6
V gene: TRBV2
CDR3 DNA: TGTGCCAGCAGTGAATCCAGAGGGTATAATTCACCCCTCCACTTT
CDR3 protein: CASSESRGYNSPLHF

D gene: TRBD1
clone size: -
J gene: TRBJ2-3
V gene: TRBV28
CDR3 DNA: TGTGCCAGCAGACCGACAGGGAATCCAGATACGCAGTATTTT
CDR3 protein: CASRPTGNPDTQYF

D gene: TRBD1
clone size: once
J gene: TRBJ2-3
V gene: TRBV6-6
CDR3 DNA: TGTGCCAGCAGTTACGGGACAGGTCATCGAGGGGATACGCAGTATTTT
CDR3 protein: CASSYGTGHRGDTQYF

D gene: -
clone size: few
J gene: TRBJ1-2
V gene: TRBV5-4
CDR3 DNA: TGTGCCAGCAGCACGCCAGACTATGGCTACACCTTC
CDR3 protein: CASSTPDYGYTF

D gene: -
clone size: few
J gene: TRBJ2-3
V gene: TRBV9
CDR3 DNA: TGTGCCAGCAGCCCCATGGGCACAGATACGCAGTATTTT
CDR3 protein: CASSPMGTDTQYF

D gene: -
clone size: few
J gene: TRBJ2-1
V gene: TRBV5-1
CDR3 DNA: TGCGCCAGCAGCCCCAGACAGGGGAGGGATGAGCAGTTCTTC
CDR3 protein: CASSPRQGRDEQFF

D gene: -
clone size: -
J gene: TRBJ2-7
V gene: TRBV14
CDR3 DNA: TGTGCCAGCAGCCAAGCGCCGCGGGTAAAGGGGCCCTCCTACGAGCAGTACTTC
CDR3 protein: CASSQAPRVKGPSYEQYF

D gene: TRBD1
clone size: -
J gene: TRBJ2-3
V gene: TRBV10-3
CDR3 DNA: TGTGCCATCAGGGGACAGGGCGTCAGTCCCACAGATACGCAGTATTTT
CDR3 protein: CAIRGQGVSPTDTQYF

D gene: TRBD1
clone size: -
J gene: TRBJ2-5
V gene: TRBV7-2
CDR3 DNA: TGTGCCAGCAGCTTAGTATGGGACAGCCAAGAGACCCAGTACTTC
CDR3 protein: CASSLVWDSQETQYF

D gene: TRBD1
clone size: few
J gene: TRBJ1-1
V gene: TRBV13
CDR3 DNA: TGTGCCAGCAGCCATGACAGGGGTACTGAAGCTTTCTTT
CDR3 protein: CASSHDRGTEAFF

D gene: -
clone size: -
J gene: TRBJ2-5
V gene: TRBV28
CDR3 DNA: TGTGCCAGCAGTTTCCCGAAGACAGAGACCCAGTACTTC
CDR3 protein: CASSFPKTETQYF

D gene: -
clone size: -
J gene: TRBJ2-5
V gene: TRBV5-1
CDR3 DNA: TGCGCCAGCAGCTTGCCCGGGACAAAGTACTTC
CDR3 protein: CASSLPGTKYF

D gene: -
clone size: many
J gene: TRBJ2-4
V gene: TRBV18
CDR3 DNA: TGTGCCAGCTCACCAAAAGCCAAAAACATTCAGTACTTC
CDR3 protein: CASSPKAKNIQYF

D gene: -
clone size: -
J gene: TRBJ1-2
V gene: TRBV23-1
CDR3 DNA: TGCGCCAGCAGCCGAAATCACACCCGGACACCATCTAACTATGGCTACACCTTC
CDR3 protein: CASSRNHTRTPSNYGYTF